This passage covers 9 T cell receptor beta chains from one sample sequenced in a study of T cells in Graves' hyperthyroidism and ophthalmopathy. RNA transcripts gave rise to amplified TCR beta CDR3 regions. An initial round of RT-PCR targeting the TCR CDR3 relied on the HTBI primer set. TCRdb independently ran MiXCR on the multiplex PCR reads; one entry per CDR3 protein. The sample records around 690,000 distinct CDR3 sequences, around 21% being singletons. Sequenced sample: blood. These receptors all stem from a man aged 25 to 40 with Graves' ophthalmopathy.

This clonotype was detected only a few times. The chain uses TRBV30 and TRBJ2-2; 12 bases fit TRBD2. The germline V gene encodes CDR1 GTSNPN and CDR2 SVGIG (reference sequence). V trimming: 2 bases; J trimming: 3 bases; junction bases outside the gene matches: 16. This CDR3 comprises 20 residues. The CDR3 DNA sequence: TGTGCCTGGAGTCCGACCTTGGGTTCTAGCGGGAGGGCCGACACCGGGGAGCTGTTTTTT. Protein product: CAWSPTLGSSGRADTGELFF.

The CDR3 coding sequence is TGTGCTAGTGGTTATACAACTACAGGGGGTGTCACTGAAGCTTTCTTT. It encodes CASGYTTTGGVTEAFF. V usage is TRBV12-5 and J usage is TRBJ1-1, with 8 nucleotides matching TRBD1. The CDR3 totals 16 residues. Germline CDR1 LGHNT, CDR2 FRNRAP. V lost 4 bases to trimming and J lost 4 bases; unmatched junction nucleotides: 11.

At least ten counts were recorded for this clonotype. The gene calls are TRBV14 and TRBJ1-1; D possibly corresponds to TRBD1 (5 bases). In germline, CDR1 is SGHDN, CDR2 FVKESK. The CDR3 sequence is 14 residues long. The V gene lost 4 bases and the J gene lost 10 bases, with 19 bases spanning the gap. CDR3 nucleotides: TGTGCCAGCAGCCCACCGGGACGGGGAAATATAGCTTTCTTT. Translation gives CASSPPGRGNIAFF.

This clonotype was found a few times. The V gene is TRBV29-1, the J gene TRBJ2-7; D may correspond to TRBD1 or TRBD2 (6 bases each). This CDR3 is built from 13 residues. Per the germline V gene, CDR1 is SQVTM and CDR2 is ANQGSEA. The V end lost 5 bases, the J end lost 4 bases, and 15 bases lay between the germline ends. CDR3 loop: CSVIARGQYEQYF. DNA of the CDR3: TGCAGCGTTATAGCCCGGGGGCAATACGAGCAGTACTTC.

This clonotype was found a few times. The V gene is TRBV4-3, the J gene TRBJ1-2, with a possible D match to TRBD1 (5 bases). The CDR3 is 14 amino acids. Trimming shortened V by 0 bases and J by 4 bases, and 9 bases separated the two germline ends. Per germline, CDR1 LGHNA and CDR2 YSLEER. The CDR3 nucleotides are TGCGCCAGCAGCCAAGATCGGGGGTCCTATGGCTACACCTTC. It codes for CASSQDRGSYGYTF.

This chain connects TRBV6-1 to TRBJ1-1, with a weak D call TRBD1 (5 bases). CDR1 and CDR2 (germline): MNHNS, SASEGT. The CDR3 is 13 residues long. Deletions cut 6 bases from V and 6 bases from J, with 14 bases between. The CDR3, as DNA: TGTGCCAGCAGATTCAGGGAGAGGGCTGAAGCTTTCTTT. It specifies CASRFRERAEAFF.

This clonotype was counted many times. This chain's CDR3 is CASSLAQGIWTEAFF. In nucleotides, the CDR3 is TGTGCCAGCAGCTTAGCTCAGGGTATCTGGACTGAAGCTTTCTTT. The chain combines TRBV11-2 with TRBJ1-1, with D perhaps TRBD1 (5 bases). Germline CDR1 SGHAT, CDR2 FQNNGV. The CDR3 runs to 15 residues. Trimming took off 1 base at V and 5 bases at J, with 14 bases between the two ends.

J is TRBJ1-2 and V is TRBV28; perhaps TRBD1 as D (6 bases). Looked up from germline, CDR1 is MDHEN and CDR2 is SYDVKM. This CDR3 contains 17 residues. Trimming took off 3 bases at V and 0 bases at J, with 17 bases between the two ends. DNA of the CDR3: TGTGCCAGCAGTTTGAGGGGGGCCGCTAAGGCTAACTATGGCTACACCTTC. Translated: CASSLRGAAKANYGYTF.

This clonotype was seen at least ten times. The chain links TRBV30 to TRBJ1-1, with a weak D call TRBD1 (5 bases). Germline values: CDR1 GTSNPN, CDR2 SVGIG (reference sequence). The germline V and J ends were trimmed by 0 bases and 10 bases, with 6 bases remaining between them. The CDR3 is made up of 10 amino acids. The DNA of the CDR3 is TGTGCCTGGAGTGTAAGGGGAGCTTTCTTT. This codes for CAWSVRGAFF.